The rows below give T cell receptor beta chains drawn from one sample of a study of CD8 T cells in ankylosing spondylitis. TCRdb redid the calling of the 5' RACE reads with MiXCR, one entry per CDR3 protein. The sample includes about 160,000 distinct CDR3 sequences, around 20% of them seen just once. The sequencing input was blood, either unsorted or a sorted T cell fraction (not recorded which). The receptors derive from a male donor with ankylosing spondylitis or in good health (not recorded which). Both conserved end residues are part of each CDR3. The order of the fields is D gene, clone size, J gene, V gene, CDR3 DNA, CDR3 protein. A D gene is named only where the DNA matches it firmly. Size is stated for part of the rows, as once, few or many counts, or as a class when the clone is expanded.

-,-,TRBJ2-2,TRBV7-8,TGTGCCAGCAGCTTAGCTTCTGAGGGAACCGGGGAGCTGTTTTTT,CASSLASEGTGELFF
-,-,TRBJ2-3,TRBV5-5,TGTGCCAGCAGCCGGGAAGATAGCACAGATACGCAGTATTTT,CASSREDSTDTQYF
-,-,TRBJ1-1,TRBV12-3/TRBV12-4,TGTGCCAGCAGTTTTGGGCAGTCGAACACTGAAGCTTTCTTT,CASSFGQSNTEAFF
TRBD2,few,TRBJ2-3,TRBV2,TGTGCCAGCAGTGTTTCTGGCGGGAGGCCCACAGATACGCAGTATTTT,CASSVSGGRPTDTQYF
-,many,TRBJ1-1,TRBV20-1,TGCAGTGCTAGAGGGGTAAACATGAACACTGAAGCTTTCTTT,CSARGVNMNTEAFF
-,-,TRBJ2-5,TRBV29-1,TGCAGCGTTGACATGTATTTGGGAGAGACCCAGTACTTC,CSVDMYLGETQYF
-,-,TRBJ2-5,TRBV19,TGTGCCAGTAGTATAGGCGATCAGTGGAAGACCCAGTACTTC,CASSIGDQWKTQYF
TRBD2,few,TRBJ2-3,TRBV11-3,TGTGCCAGCAGCTTAGATGCTAGCGGGAGGTGGGCAGATACGCAGTATTTT,CASSLDASGRWADTQYF
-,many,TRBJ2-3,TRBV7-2,TGTGCCAGCAGCTTAGATGGGACCGGCACAGATGCGCAGTATTTT,CASSLDGTGTDAQYF
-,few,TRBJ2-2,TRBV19,TGTGCCAGTAGTACTCGCGGATCCCTTGCCGGGGAGCTGTTTTTT,CASSTRGSLAGELFF
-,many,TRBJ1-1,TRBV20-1,TGCAGTGCTTCCCCAGGACGAGGACGTGAAGCTTTCTTT,CSASPGRGREAFF
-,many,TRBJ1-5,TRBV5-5,TGTGCCAGCAGCTTGTATACAGATCAGCCCCAGCATTTT,CASSLYTDQPQHF
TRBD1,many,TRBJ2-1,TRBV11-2,TGTGCCAGCAGACCGACAGGGGACAATGAGCAGTTCTTC,CASRPTGDNEQFF
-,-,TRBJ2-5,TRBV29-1,TGCAGCTCCACAGAGTACCAAGAGACCCAGTACTTC,CSSTEYQETQYF
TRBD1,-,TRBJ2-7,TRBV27,TGTGCCAGCTCGTCCCGGGGGACAGGGTACGAGCAGTACTTC,CASSSRGTGYEQYF
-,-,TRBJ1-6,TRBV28,TGTGCCAGCAGTTTATCGACGGGGGGCGATAATTCACCCCTCCACTTT,CASSLSTGGDNSPLHF
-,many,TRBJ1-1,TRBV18,TGTGCCAGCTCACTACAGATCATGAACACTGAAGCTTTCTTT,CASSLQIMNTEAFF
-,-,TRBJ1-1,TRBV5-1,TGCGCCAGCAGCCTGAATCTTGCCATGAACACTGAAGCTTTCTTT,CASSLNLAMNTEAFF
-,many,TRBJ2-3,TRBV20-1,TGCAGTGCCGGACTTCTAGTTCACGCCGCAGATACGCAGTATTTT,CSAGLLVHAADTQYF
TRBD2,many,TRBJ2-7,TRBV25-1,TGTGCCAGCAGTGATGGCGCAGCGGGGACCTACGAGCAGTACTTC,CASSDGAAGTYEQYF
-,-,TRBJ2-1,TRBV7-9,TGTGCCAGCAGCCCACGACAATACAATGAGCAGTTCTTC,CASSPRQYNEQFF
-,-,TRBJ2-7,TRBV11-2,TGTGCCAGCAGCCCGGCCCTCAACGGAGAGCAGTACTTC,CASSPALNGEQYF
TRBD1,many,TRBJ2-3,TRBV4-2,TGTGCCAGCAGCCAGGGACAGACCGGGTTAACGCGAGCAGATACGCAGTATTTT,CASSQGQTGLTRADTQYF
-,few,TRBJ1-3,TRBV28,TGTGCCAGCAGTTTGGAGACCGACGGGAACTCTGGAAACACCATATATTTT,CASSLETDGNSGNTIYF
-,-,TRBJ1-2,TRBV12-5,TGTGCTAGTGGTTTGGCCGGCGGGGGCGGCTACACCTTC,CASGLAGGGGYTF
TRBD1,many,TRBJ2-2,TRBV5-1,TGCGCCAGCCTACAGACAGGGGTGGACGGGGAGCTGTTTTTT,CASLQTGVDGELFF
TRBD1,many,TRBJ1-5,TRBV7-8,TGTGCCAGCACCATCGGACAGGAGAATCAGCCCCAGCATTTT,CASTIGQENQPQHF